This section outlines one T cell receptor (beta chain) sequence together with its context. Its cognate antigen is unknown. This CDR3 region has 13 residues. Germline assignment: CDR1 MNHEY and CDR2 SMNVEV (reference sequence). V dropped 6 bases and J dropped 5 bases, with 13 bases sitting between them. This entry comes from a study of cytomegalovirus exposure and HLA in healthy donors. This PCR relied on a set of 60 Vbeta primers and 13 Jbeta primers. Original data processing: Counted up in a later analysis, unique TCR beta chains came to some 80 million, with around 9.9 million shared. Here immunoSEQ multiplex PCR was the method, and the copy in TCRdb shows in-frame clones only, minus some. The V and J calls and clone size were taken over from that table, and D and trimming were inferred from the DNA. Seen here are some 170,000 clones, around 75% observed once, and the top ten hold 4% to 5%. Study-level points and caveats: Later analysis associated a missense DCLRE1C variant with TCR beta V- and J-gene trimming. Later findings reportedly placed an Asian-associated ancestry cluster below the roughly 730-donor mean for N-insertions. Roughly uniform depth of sequencing across donors was assumed in presence/absence analyses.

The TCR comes from a young man in good health and CMV-seropositive. V gene TRBV27 combines with J gene TRBJ1-1; tentative D call: TRBD1 (5 bases). Sequencing was done on a sample of PBMCs. CDR3: CASRGTPGTEAFF. The CDR3 DNA is TGTGCCAGCAGAGGGACTCCCGGGACTGAAGCTTTCTTT.